This TCR beta chain stems from a study of regulatory T cells in long-lasting Graves disease (dated by TCRdb to the early 2020s). Regarding the study in general: In the newly diagnosed Graves' disease group, patients had been taking antithyroid drugs for less than 3 months. Patients with persistent Graves' disease were compared with patients with newly diagnosed Graves' disease using TCR sequencing and RNA sequencing of peripheral blood. The study took place in China and was registered as a clinical trial. A total of 35 or so samples were covered by TCR sequencing, comprising 13 persistent and around 20 newly diagnosed Graves' disease patients.

The time point label corresponds to: newly diagnosed GD, antithyroid drugs for less than 3 months. RNA was extracted from PBMCs in TRIzol for both TCR sequencing and RNA sequencing. The diagnosis of Graves' disease followed American Thyroid Association guidelines. Patients for the study were recruited at an endocrinology department in Xi'an, China. From each patient, nine milliliters of peripheral blood was collected into an EDTA anticoagulant tube. Ficoll Paque Plus density gradient separation was used to isolate PBMCs, and no further T cell sorting was performed. An Agilent 2100 Bioanalyzer and agarose gel were used to check RNA quality, and a NanoDrop 2000 was used to measure RNA concentration. This clonotype was detected ten times or more. The target of this receptor is not known. Base qualities are not recorded, but no much larger clone differs from it by a single base. CDR1 WSHSY and CDR2 SAAADI are derived from the germline V gene. V is cut back by 7 bases and J by 9 bases, with 8 bases in the junction unmatched. The CDR3 holds 12 amino acids from the cysteine to the phenylalanine. The DNA shown is the 36-base CDR3, in frame from base 1.

Library generation was performed with multiplex PCR. Sequenced on an Illumina HiSeq 4000. To build TCR beta libraries, CDR3 regions were amplified by Arm-PCR using iRepertoire HTBI primers. Before sequencing, the PCR products underwent gel purification. The paper's data handling went like this. A total of roughly 65 TRBV and about 13 TRBJ segments were identified across samples and were used for gene usage analysis of CDR3 amino acid clonotypes. Filtered high-quality paired reads were merged into contigs using COPE and FqMerger. Contigs were aligned with BLAST to IMGT TRBV, TRBD and TRBJ reference genes, and CDR3 was defined per IMGT. Any clonotype with a frequency above 0.1% was counted as a highly expanded clone. Shannon entropy served as the measure of repertoire diversity, while the Gini coefficient captured V-J evenness. A clonotype found in more than one individual was treated as public. Clones were called with MiXCR by TCRdb after fastp trimmed the public reads at Q25, and only in-frame beta chains were retained. Rows matching on CDR3 protein sequence are summarized as one entry with the most common DNA and genes. The V and J calls and clone size are TCRdb's, not the authors'. This sample comprises 400,000 to 500,000 distinct CDR3 sequences, 15% of them detected only once. Approximately 7.8% of the sample comes from the top ten.

Study-wide conclusions, independent of this receptor: The authors acknowledged the small sample size as a limitation that may reduce accuracy. The study examined only peripheral blood because the primary lesion, thyroid tissue, could not be accessed. Compared with newly diagnosed patients, persistent Graves' disease patients had lower TCR Shannon entropy and fewer highly expanded clones, which suggests clonal expansion. TRBV28, TRBJ1-2 and TRBJ2-5 were preferentially used in persistent disease, while TRBV20-1 and TRBJ2-1 were favored in newly diagnosed disease. More public clonotypes were shared among persistent patients (roughly 3,000) than among newly diagnosed patients (roughly 1,000). Sequencing and analysis were restricted to the TCR beta chain.

These same records also appear under a second study, on T cells in Graves' hyperthyroidism and ophthalmopathy. The second investigation adds: Stable Graves' hyperthyroidism was defined as no progression to ophthalmopathy during 18 months of follow-up. Hyperthyroidism patients were newly diagnosed, with disease duration under 2 months, and aged 18 to 65 years. Exclusion was applied to patients with uncontrolled infections, other autoimmune diseases, pregnancy or lactation. Clinical symptoms, serum thyroxine and TRAb, thyroid ultrasound, and orbital computed tomography formed the basis for the diagnoses. A first-round RT-PCR of the TCR CDR3 used the HTBI primer set with the Qiagen OneStep RT-PCR kit. Blood samples also contained most of the expanded thyroid clonotypes (frequency above 0.001), which suggests that blood repertoires may reflect thyroid immune responses. In cross-validation, a model built on a 13 V-J signature told ophthalmopathy apart from stable hyperthyroidism with 87.88% sensitivity and roughly 81% specificity, and in testing the same model reached 80%/75%. During validation, the model predicted progression to ophthalmopathy a median of about 5.9 months ahead of onset, with around 71% sensitivity and about 72% specificity. A discovery cohort of fewer than 110 patients, 43 with Graves' ophthalmopathy and 57 with stable Graves' hyperthyroidism, was used to find distinguishing TCR V-J signatures. Prospective prediction of ophthalmopathy was tested in an independent validation cohort consisting of roughly 19 hyperthyroidism patients and 15 to 17 patients who later progressed to ophthalmopathy. The roughly 100 discovery patients were divided at random into training and test sets in a 7:3 ratio. In about 6 Graves' hyperthyroidism patients, the study also compared T-cell repertoires from thyroid tissue with T-cell repertoires from blood. After sampling, hyperthyroidism patients received methimazole starting at 30 mg daily, and ophthalmopathy patients received high-dose intravenous methylprednisolone. A second multiplex PCR round built the libraries, followed by size selection and purification. Libraries were sequenced paired-end with 100 bp reads on an Illumina HiSeq2000. SOAPnuke was used to process the raw data, removing reads that contained adapters or uncalled bases, had a mean Phred below 15, or lacked an exact match to the constant primer or identifier. COPE v1.2.5 was used to merge high-quality paired reads, and clonotypes were defined as unique nucleotide sequences. Clonotypes were aligned to IMGT TRBV, TRBD and TRBJ reference segments using MiTCR v1.1. The analysis included only V-J combinations with a frequency above 0.0001, which together covered 99% to 99.2% of the repertoires. A TCS score was defined as the ratio between F50 (clonal expansion) and ExV (chaos), using BLOSUM62-based TCRdist between CDR3 peptides within each V-J. Welch's t-statistics and random forest reduced 500 to 650 V-J features to 10 to 15, which were used in a naive Bayes classifier (R e1071). Sample size was not statistically predetermined, and blinding of investigators to group allocation was not performed. The paper describes TCR Vbeta CDR3 sequencing of 135 peripheral blood samples, made up of some 42 ophthalmopathy patients, 70 to 75 hyperthyroidism patients and 17 progressor patients.

Sequencing used peripheral blood mononuclear cells (PBMCs), obtained at new diagnosis, from a patient treated with antithyroid drugs. Recombination linked TRBV10-2 to TRBJ2-5; TRBD2 matches 7 bases in the middle. The sequence was collected from a woman aged 40 to 50 with Graves disease. Donor details come from another sample of the same person, matched by shared clones. The CDR3 protein is CASNRGEVAQYF. The sequence in DNA is TGCGCCAGCAATCGGGGGGAGGTAGCCCAGTACTTC.